Listed here is a single TCR beta chain. This clonotype was observed many times. Its antigen is unknown. The input lacks base qualities; no much larger clone sits a single base away. This record comes from a study of T cells after yellow fever vaccination (dated by TCRdb to the late 2010s). Study-wide context: Libraries from fractions with low cell numbers were prepared with the SMART-Seq v4 Ultra Low Input RNA kit. To follow T-cell clones before and after primary and booster YFV17D yellow fever vaccination, bulk TCR alpha and beta repertoires were sequenced over time. Two healthy male donors, one aged 18 to 30 and one aged 30 to 40 years, were included in the cohort. Blood was collected at multiple timepoints before and after primary and secondary immunization, and bulk PBMC replicates and cell subsets were isolated. What the work shows at the level of the full study, not this receptor alone: A small fraction of clonotypes appeared in both the CD4 and CD8 compartments, likely as a result of convergent recombination. Most clones expanded after primary vaccination were re-detected after the booster (approximately 95% of CD4 and more than 70% of CD8), suggesting broad memory maintenance. Because the study included only a couple of donors, the extent to which the findings can be generalized is limited. The secondary T-cell response was found to be weaker but faster than the primary response, with a peak reached on day 5 rather than on day 15. Because abundant contaminating clonotypes from the bulk population could be contained in FACS-sorted repertoires, computational filtering was required.

Taken with the paper, the label for treatment or condition translates to: live attenuated yellow fever vaccine strain. At every blood-draw timepoint, two biological replicates of bulk PBMCs were collected. A standard Ficoll-Paque protocol was used to isolate PBMCs from peripheral blood. RNA was extracted with TriZol from bulk PBMCs, CD4 and CD8 fractions, and dextramer-positive and dextramer-negative fractions. The CDR3 measures 14 amino acids from cysteine to phenylalanine. Only the CDR3 DNA is retained, 42 bases long and in frame from the first base. Per the germline V gene, KGHDR is the CDR1 and SFDVKD is the CDR2. V drops 5 bases and J drops 0 bases, leaving 7 bases in between. TCRdb names Illumina NovaSeq 6000 as the instrument used. TCR cDNA was synthesized by 5'RACE template switching, through which a universal primer site and unique molecular identifiers were introduced. Priming for cDNA synthesis came from both the TCR alpha and TCR beta constant segments. Library amplification used two PCR steps, and the second PCR step added sample barcodes and sequencing adapters. Libraries were sequenced on Illumina HiSeq 2500 (2x100 bp) or NovaSeq (2x150 bp). As for the original processing: Reads were demultiplexed and collapsed into UMI consensus sequences with MIGEC, and V(D)J alignment was performed with MiXCR. Vaccine-responding clonotypes were defined with edgeR using replicate PBMC samples, requiring FDR below 0.01 and a log2 fold change above 5 up to day 15. CD4 or CD8 identity was assigned to each bulk clonotype according to whether the clonotype was present at higher abundance in the sequenced CD4 repertoire or the sequenced CD8 repertoire. The raw public data were reprocessed by TCRdb itself: fastp quality trimming at Q25, MiXCR clonotype calling, in-frame beta chains only. Each entry merges the rows of one CDR3 protein and shows their most common DNA and genes. These V and J calls derive from TCRdb rather than the authors' analysis. The sample table contains 310,000 or so distinct CDR3 sequences; only one count was recorded for 3.6% of them. The ten largest clones take up 20% to 30% of the sample.

The sequence joins TRBV24-1 to TRBJ2-1; the D gene remains uncertain. Sequencing was performed on PBMCs, taken on the day of the yellow fever booster vaccination. This TCR was sampled from a man in his late teens or twenties who received the YFV17D yellow fever vaccine. For the CDR3, the sequence is CATSAASSYNEQFF. The sequenced DNA: TGTGCCACCAGTGCTGCCAGCTCCTACAATGAGCAGTTCTTC.